The present entry profiles one T cell receptor (beta chain) with its context. Data came from immunoSEQ multiplex PCR; TCRdb stores just in-frame clones and leaves some out. The sample has under 300,000 clones, roughly nine tenths seen once. The cohort comprised adults aged 18 to 89 years residing in 20 to 30 US areas. Donors in Cohort 3 who had recovered were those with two negative PCRs, healthcare professional clearance, or resolution of their symptoms. These data come from a study of blood T cell repertoires in COVID-19. Study-wide background: Some COVID-19 samples were acute and others convalescent; all came from the United States, Italy and Spain.

Trimming removed 4 bases from V and 4 bases from J; junction bases left unmatched: 7. The CDR3 runs to 14 residues. Germline V gene data show CDR1 as SGHNT and CDR2 as YYREEE (reference sequence). The specimen sequenced was PBMCs or T cells enriched from blood (not recorded which). The V gene is TRBV5-4, the J gene TRBJ1-2; TRBD1 matches at 7 bases. This TCR was recovered from a woman under 30 who had recovered from COVID-19. CDR3 sequence reads: CASSRDSRTYGYTF. The CDR3 nucleotides read TGTGCCAGCAGCCGGGACAGTAGAACCTATGGCTACACCTTC.